A single T cell receptor beta chain is shown here with its context. The antigen this receptor binds is unknown. Per-base quality was not reported, and no clone a single base away is much larger than it. Collaborating institutions collected whole blood in K2EDTA tubes following their own protocols. For TCRbeta analysis, collaborators shipped samples as frozen whole blood, isolated PBMCs, or DNA extracted from either of those sample types. V is pruned by 0 bases and J by 3 bases, leaving 11 bases of the junction without a gene match. Based on the germline V gene, the CDR1 and CDR2 sequences are SGHRS and YFSETQ. Spanning cysteine to valine, the CDR3 consists of 17 amino acids. CDR3 DNA is the only sequence kept; it has 51 bases, read in frame from the first base. TCRbeta CDR3 regions were amplified from genomic DNA using the immunoSEQ Assay, a bias-controlled multiplex PCR. In the original analysis: Nucleated cell counts per sample were estimated from amplification of reference gene primers within the assay. To quantify the absolute abundance of each unique TCRbeta CDR3 rearrangement, sequence reads were collapsed and filtered. For each sample, productive Simpson clonality was calculated as the square root of Simpson's diversity index across productive rearrangements. The clones in this table, taken by TCRdb from immuneACCESS, are in-frame only. Not every clone is retained; where verified, under half of the shortfall comes from an unresolved V gene, and the cause of the rest is unknown. D and trimming come from the DNA, and the V and J calls and clone size come from that table. The sample table contains hundreds of thousands of clones; only one count was recorded for 80% to 90% of them. Around 5.7% of the sample is taken by the ten largest.

This sample stems from a study of blood T cell repertoires in COVID-19 (dated by TCRdb to the early 2020s). Regarding the study in general: Samples covering the acute and convalescent phases of COVID-19 were provided by collaborators in the United States, Italy and Spain. The repertoires were made available in a free public database intended to serve as a resource for research on the immune response to SARS-CoV-2. Deeply sampled blood TCRbeta repertoires from subjects exposed to, actively infected with, or recovered from COVID-19 were included in the dataset. The prospective study material was composed of cDNA or gDNA derived from T cells, B-cell-depleted T cells, or PBMCs. Where available, HLA class I and class II types were taken from metadata supplied by the sample provider and were not determined by assay-based typing. Samples came from the ongoing ImmuneRACE study (first 160 participants) plus 1,254 subjects from 6 global collaborators. Nearly every sample came with metadata listing a de-identified subject ID, COVID-19 status, age in years and sex. On the study overall, not on this receptor specifically: The quantity of clinical and demographic metadata differed by source and by participant and was supplied without curation.

In this chain, TRBV5-1 is recombined with TRBJ2-7, with 8 bases matching TRBD2. The clonotype originates from a man older than 75 with acute or convalescent COVID-19. The sequenced sample was peripheral blood. The CDR3 protein sequence reads: CASSLGFSGRGGYEQYV. The DNA sequence is as follows: TGCGCCAGCAGCTTGGGATTCAGCGGGAGAGGGGGCTACGAGCAGTACGTC.